What follows are 32 T cell receptor beta chains derived from one specimen sequenced in a study of beta chain features in type 1 diabetes. cDNA synthesis used the whole RNA isolate, giving expressed TCRB sequences. TCRdb keeps only in-frame clones here, not all; method: immunoSEQ multiplex PCR. This sample has 900,000 or so clones, with 15% to 20% found just once. The material sequenced was naive CD4+ T cells from blood. The receptor source for this set is a woman aged 18-29 years in good health.

Only a few counts were recorded for this clone. The chain has TRBV7-2 and TRBJ2-3; 8 bases are a match to TRBD2. Germline trimming cut 3 bases from V and 0 bases from J; bases unmatched to any gene: 5. CDR3 length: 16 residues. Germline V gene data show CDR1 as SGHTA and CDR2 as FQGNSA. Here the CDR3 reads CASSFSGSTSTDTQYF. The CDR3 nucleotides read TGTGCCAGCAGCTTCAGCGGGAGCACTAGCACAGATACGCAGTATTTT.

The rearrangement uses TRBV28 and TRBJ2-5; D possibly corresponds to TRBD1 (5 bases). This CDR3 comprises 13 residues. V lost 4 bases and J 4 bases, leaving 10 bases between the germline ends. Germline CDR1 reads MDHEN; CDR2 reads SYDVKM. CDR3 in amino acids: CASSSSGRETQYF. The DNA for the CDR3 is TGTGCCAGCAGTTCCTCAGGGCGAGAGACCCAGTACTTC.

This clone was counted only a few times. The chain links TRBV5-1 to TRBJ2-7; 8 positions agree with TRBD1. The CDR3 is 15 residues long. The germline V gene encodes CDR1 SGHRS and CDR2 YFSETQ. V trimming: 0 bases; J trimming: 7 bases; junction bases outside the gene matches: 9. The DNA for the CDR3 is TGCGCCAGCAGCTTGGCCGGGCAGGGGGCGGCTGAGCAGTACTTC. Translating gives CASSLAGQGAAEQYF. The variable domain in full, completed from reference TRBV5-1 and TRBJ2-7, reads KAGVTQTPRYLIKTRGQQVTLSCSPISGHRSVSWYQQTPGQGLQFLFEYFSETQRNKGNFPGRFSGRQFSNSRSEMNVSTLELGDSALYLCASSLAGQGAAEQYFGPGTRLTVT.

The chain uses TRBV5-6 and TRBJ2-5, with a possible D match to TRBD2 (5 bases). CDR1 is SGHDT and CDR2 is YYEEEE in the germline V gene. This CDR3 region has 14 residues. The germline V and J ends were trimmed by 2 bases and 1 base, with 9 bases remaining between them. The CDR3 here is CASSFGGSQETQYF. The DNA for the CDR3 is TGTGCCAGCAGCTTTGGAGGATCCCAAGAGACCCAGTACTTC.

This clone was counted only a few times. CDR3 protein: CSVDGQNTGELFF. CDR3 in DNA: TGCAGCGTTGATGGCCAGAACACCGGGGAGCTGTTTTTT. The chain recombines TRBV29-1 with TRBJ2-2; the D is unclear. Germline CDR1 and CDR2: SQVTM and ANQGSEA. V was pared by 3 bases and J by 1 base, with 6 bases between. CDR3 length: 13 residues.

This clone has only a few counts. J is TRBJ2-1 and V is TRBV7-9, with TRBD2 identical over 10 bases. Looked up from germline, CDR1 is SEHNR and CDR2 is FQNEAQ (reference sequence). This CDR3 has 15 residues. V shed 5 bases, J shed 1 base, and the junction held 2 bases outside the gene matches. CDR3: CASSKTSGSYNEQFF. DNA of the CDR3: TGTGCCAGCAGCAAGACTAGCGGGTCCTACAATGAGCAGTTCTTC. Full variable domain (missing parts from reference TRBV7-9 and TRBJ2-1): DTGVSQNPRHKITKRGQNVTFRCDPISEHNRLYWYRQTLGQGPEFLTYFQNEAQLEKSRLLSDRFSAERPKGSFSTLEIQRTEQGDSAMYLCASSKTSGSYNEQFFGPGTRLTVL.

V and J are TRBV9 and TRBJ2-1; D is ambiguous. V lost 3 bases and J 1 base, leaving 17 bases between the germline ends. CDR1 and CDR2 (germline): SGDLS, YYNGEE. This CDR3 is built from 17 residues. The CDR3 DNA reads TGTGCCAGCAGCGCCAAAGTTGATTCTAGGTCCTACAATGAGCAGTTCTTC. Translation: CASSAKVDSRSYNEQFF.

The chain is built from TRBV2 and TRBJ2-7; TRBD2 aligns across 15 bases. This CDR3 has 17 residues. Germline V gives CDR1 SNHLY, CDR2 FYNNEI. V was clipped by 7 bases and J by 3 bases; unmatched bases: 10. The CDR3 here is CASMDTRTSGRVYEQYF. Written as DNA, the CDR3 is TGTGCCAGCATGGACACGCGGACTAGCGGGAGGGTCTACGAGCAGTACTTC.

This chain connects TRBV6-6 to TRBJ1-5; D possibly corresponds to TRBD1 (6 bases). CDR3 length: 16 amino acids. Germline V gene lookup returns CDR1 MNHNY and CDR2 SVGAGI (reference sequence). With 6 bases removed from V and 2 bases from J, the gap between germline ends came to 17 bases. The CDR3 DNA reads as TGTGCCAGCAGCTTGACAGGCCAAAGCGGCAATCAGCCCCAGCATTTT. It specifies CASSLTGQSGNQPQHF.

This chain uses TRBV28 with TRBJ1-5; unclear D gene. Germline values: CDR1 MDHEN, CDR2 SYDVKM. Trimming left V 1 base short and J 6 bases short, with 13 bases between. The CDR3 is 15 amino acids. For the CDR3, the DNA is TGTGCCAGCAGTTTATATCCGGGGAGGAGTCAGCCCCAGCATTTT. Translation gives CASSLYPGRSQPQHF.

This chain links TRBV28 with TRBJ1-2; no definite D call. This CDR3 contains 14 residues. The germline gives CDR1 MDHEN, CDR2 SYDVKM. V was clipped by 7 bases and J by 4 bases, with 16 bases between them. The chain's CDR3 is CASTTPTRLYGYTF. CDR3 coding DNA: TGTGCCAGCACTACCCCGACTCGGCTCTATGGCTACACCTTC.

This clone was observed a few times. The rearrangement links TRBV29-1 to TRBJ2-7, with TRBD2 matching 10 bases. CDR1 and CDR2 from the germline V gene are SQVTM and ANQGSEA. There are 14 residues in the CDR3. V trimming: 4 bases; J trimming: 7 bases; junction bases outside the gene matches: 10. CDR3 sequence: CSVARLAGEGEQYF. The CDR3 coding sequence is TGCAGCGTTGCTAGGCTAGCGGGAGAGGGAGAGCAGTACTTC.

The CDR3 nucleotides are TGTGCCAGCAGTGAGGGGATAGCGGGAGTTGAGCAGTTCTTC. This sequence encodes CASSEGIAGVEQFF. The chain combines TRBV6-1 with TRBJ2-1, with 9 nucleotides matching TRBD2. V shed 3 bases, J shed 9 bases, and the junction held 6 bases outside the gene matches. This CDR3 region has 14 residues. Germline V lookup: CDR1 MNHNS, CDR2 SASEGT.

This clone was found a few times. V usage is TRBV5-1 and J usage is TRBJ2-5; the match to TRBD1 covers 9 bases. Germline assignment: CDR1 SGHRS and CDR2 YFSETQ. The CDR3 consists of 14 residues. Trimming at V came to 4 bases and at J to 5 bases, leaving 6 bases not matched to a gene. The CDR3 DNA follows: TGCGCCAGCAGCCGGGACAGGGAGTCGGAGACCCAGTACTTC. Translation: CASSRDRESETQYF. Combining the CDR3 with reference TRBV5-1 and TRBJ2-5 gives the whole variable domain KAGVTQTPRYLIKTRGQQVTLSCSPISGHRSVSWYQQTPGQGLQFLFEYFSETQRNKGNFPGRFSGRQFSNSRSEMNVSTLELGDSALYLCASSRDRESETQYFGPGTRLLVL.

The chain joins TRBV7-3 to TRBJ2-3; D not certain. Germline V gives CDR1 SGHTA, CDR2 FQGTGA. V was trimmed by 1 base and J by 5 bases, leaving 13 bases between them. The CDR3 loop spans 15 amino acids. The CDR3 nucleotides read TGTGCCAGCAGCTTAATGGGCCGGGTTGGAGATACGCAGTATTTT. Protein product: CASSLMGRVGDTQYF.

This clone was observed a handful of times. The gene calls are TRBV28 and TRBJ2-7; D gene unclear. The CDR3 spans 13 residues. The V gene lost 3 bases and the J gene lost 7 bases, with 13 bases spanning the gap. CDR1 MDHEN and CDR2 SYDVKM come from the germline V gene. CDR3 sequence (DNA): TGTGCCAGCAGTTTCTGGACGGCTGGGGAGCAGTACTTC. It is translated as CASSFWTAGEQYF.

This clone was seen more than once but under ten times. V is TRBV18 and J is TRBJ2-7; D may be TRBD2 (5 bases). This CDR3 is built from 12 residues. Germline values: CDR1 KGHSH, CDR2 LQKENI. V lost 2 bases and J 5 bases, leaving 7 bases between the germline ends. CDR3 DNA: TGTGCCAGCTCACCAACTAGAGACGAGCAGTACTTC. As protein: CASSPTRDEQYF. The entire variable domain, with the rest obtained from reference TRBV18 and TRBJ2-7, is as follows: NAGVMQNPRHLVRRRGQEARLRCSPMKGHSHVYWYRQLPEEGLKFMVYLQKENIIDESGMPKERFSAEFPKEGPSILRIQQVVRGDSAAYFCASSPTRDEQYFGPGTRLTVT.

This clone turned up a few times. The V call is TRBV4-1, the J call TRBJ2-7; possibly TRBD1 for D (5 bases). The CDR3 spans 13 residues. V lost 0 bases to trimming and J lost 7 bases, with 10 bases between them. Germline V gene data show CDR1 as MGHRA and CDR2 as YSYEKL. CDR3 nucleotide sequence: TGCGCCAGCAGCCAAGAGGCAGGGCGGGAGCAGTACTTC. Protein sequence: CASSQEAGREQYF.

V is TRBV19 and J is TRBJ2-1; 7 bases are a match to TRBD2. V shed 4 bases, J shed 7 bases, and the junction held 13 bases outside the gene matches. This CDR3 comprises 16 residues. Germline CDR1 reads LNHDA; CDR2 reads SQIVND (reference sequence). The CDR3 DNA is TGTGCCAGTAGTACCCCCCGGGCGGGAGACTTAAATGAGCAGTTCTTC. It is translated as CASSTPRAGDLNEQFF. The variable domain in full, with the rest retrieved from reference TRBV19 and TRBJ2-1, is DGGITQSPKYLFRKEGQNVTLSCEQNLNHDAMYWYRQDPGQGLRLIYYSQIVNDFQKGDIAEGYSVSREKKESFPLTVTSAQKNPTAFYLCASSTPRAGDLNEQFFGPGTRLTVL.

For the CDR3, the DNA is TGTGCCAGCAGCTTAGTAGCCGGGACAGGGACTGGCTACACCTTC. Translated, it gives CASSLVAGTGTGYTF. J is TRBJ1-2 and V is TRBV7-2; 9 bases align to TRBD1. Germline CDR1 is SGHTA and CDR2 is FQGNSA. The trim removed 1 base at V and 7 bases at J, leaving 7 bases unmatched. The CDR3 extends over 15 amino acids.

The chain joins TRBV21-1 to TRBJ2-3; the table's TRBD1 call for D was not verified on the DNA. TRBV21-1 is assigned pseudogene status. The CDR3 length is 17 residues. For the CDR3, the DNA is TGTGCCAGCAGCCTTCATCTTTCCACCTTAACAGGGAAAGCGCAGTATTTT. Translation gives CASSLHLSTLTGKAQYF.

Only a few counts were recorded for this clone. The rearrangement uses TRBV5-1 and TRBJ1-1, with 10 bases fitting TRBD1. The trim removed 4 bases at V and 5 bases at J, leaving 8 bases unmatched. Germline CDR1 is SGHRS and CDR2 is YFSETQ. This CDR3 has 15 amino acids. The CDR3 nucleotides are TGCGCCAGCAGCCCGGGACAGGGGTATAAGACTGAAGCTTTCTTT. It yields the protein CASSPGQGYKTEAFF.

This chain links TRBV27 with TRBJ2-1, with 11 positions matching TRBD2. The CDR3 contains 18 residues. With V trimmed by 5 bases and J by 4 bases, 13 bases remained unmatched. CDR1 and CDR2 (germline): MNHEY, SMNVEV (reference sequence). The CDR3 reads CASSPSRLAGGRYNEQFF. CDR3 nucleotide sequence: TGTGCCAGCAGTCCCTCCCGGCTAGCGGGAGGTCGGTACAATGAGCAGTTCTTC.

This clone has a handful of counts. The chain joins TRBV5-5 to TRBJ2-3; D remains ambiguous. Between the trimmed V and J ends, which lost 0 bases and 2 bases, there was a span of 7 bases. Germline V CDR1 and CDR2: SGHKS, YYEKEE (reference sequence). This CDR3 has 14 amino acids. CDR3: CASSLGTLTDTQYF. In DNA form, the CDR3 reads TGTGCCAGCAGCTTGGGGACCCTCACAGATACGCAGTATTTT.

Points on this clone: Other DNA sequences in the same sample also yield this CDR3. J is TRBJ2-3 and V is TRBV27, with D possibly TRBD2 on 6 matching bases. V was cut by 5 bases and J by 1 base, with 13 bases left in between. The CDR3 extends over 15 amino acids. Germline CDR1 MNHEY, CDR2 SMNVEV (reference sequence). CDR3 sequence: CASSLVWGGTDTQYF. CDR3 bases: TGTGCCAGCAGTCTGGTGTGGGGGGGCACAGATACGCAGTATTTT.

The chain employs TRBV7-2 and TRBJ2-3, with 8 positions matching TRBD2. CDR1 and CDR2 from the germline V gene are SGHTA and FQGNSA. J was trimmed by 3 bases and V by 5 bases; bases with no gene match: 19. This CDR3 contains 19 residues. This chain's CDR3 is CASSPTSGTFRFRTDTQYF. The CDR3 nucleotides are TGTGCCAGCAGCCCTACTAGCGGAACTTTTCGATTTCGTACAGATACGCAGTATTTT. Full variable domain (remainder filled in from reference TRBV7-2 and TRBJ2-3): GAGVSQSPSNKVTEKGKDVELRCDPISGHTALYWYRQSLGQGLEFLIYFQGNSAPDKSGLPSDRFSAERTGGSVSTLTIQRTQQEDSAVYLCASSPTSGTFRFRTDTQYFGPGTRLTVL.

Comment on this clone: Relative to the germline gene, one junction end is altered; a read error may explain this. This rearrangement joins TRBV7-7 to TRBJ2-1, with 8 bases fitting TRBD2. Germline V gene sequence: CDR1 SSHAT, CDR2 FNYEAQ (reference sequence). The CDR3 is 16 amino acids. The CDR3 spells CASSLIAGSSYNEQFF. CDR3 coding DNA: TGTGCTAGCAGCTTGATAGCGGGGAGCTCCTACAATGAGCAGTTCTTC.

The chain joins TRBV7-2 to TRBJ1-1, with D possibly matching TRBD1 (6 bases). The ends were cut back, 3 bases at V and 4 bases at J, with 12 bases in the middle. The germline gives CDR1 SGHTA, CDR2 FQGNSA. The CDR3 is 14 residues long. The CDR3 here is CASSFDRPVTEAFF. For the CDR3, the DNA is TGTGCCAGCAGCTTTGACAGGCCCGTCACTGAAGCTTTCTTT.

A note on this clone: This specimen includes other DNA sequences encoding the same CDR3. V is TRBV7-9 and J is TRBJ2-7; unclear D gene. The CDR3 is 11 amino acids. Germline V gene sequence: CDR1 SEHNR, CDR2 FQNEAQ (reference sequence). The ends were cut back, 1 base at V and 5 bases at J, with 3 bases in the middle. CDR3: CASSLVDEQYF. DNA of the CDR3: TGTGCCAGCAGCTTAGTAGACGAGCAGTACTTC. The whole variable domain, filled in from reference TRBV7-9 and TRBJ2-7, reads DTGVSQNPRHKITKRGQNVTFRCDPISEHNRLYWYRQTLGQGPEFLTYFQNEAQLEKSRLLSDRFSAERPKGSFSTLEIQRTEQGDSAMYLCASSLVDEQYFGPGTRLTVT.

The chain recombines TRBV11-2 with TRBJ2-7; D unclear. The CDR3 spans 17 residues. Germline V CDR1 and CDR2: SGHAT, FQNNGV. Trimming took 5 bases from V and 3 from J, leaving 23 bases between them. The CDR3 sequence: CASSPPATTTTDYEQYF. CDR3 in DNA: TGTGCCAGCAGCCCGCCCGCGACAACGACAACGGACTACGAGCAGTACTTC.

The rearrangement uses TRBV28 and TRBJ2-1; D might be TRBD1 (7 bases). This CDR3 has 15 amino acids. Germline values: CDR1 MDHEN, CDR2 SYDVKM. V was trimmed by 2 bases and J by 5 bases, leaving 13 bases between them. The CDR3 loop is CASSLGGGPHNEQFF. In nucleotides, the CDR3 is TGTGCCAGCAGTTTAGGAGGGGGCCCCCACAATGAGCAGTTCTTC.

This clone showed up just a few times. The chain combines TRBV10-3 with TRBJ2-5; D gene ambiguous. V was cut by 3 bases and J by 5 bases, with 10 bases left in between. The CDR3 extends over 13 amino acids. Germline assignment: CDR1 ENHRY and CDR2 SYGVKD. The CDR3 sequence: CAISDPRMETQYF. The CDR3 bases are TGTGCCATCAGTGACCCCAGGATGGAGACCCAGTACTTC.